A selection of T cell receptor beta chains follows, all from one sample in a study of tumor-infiltrating lymphocytes in oesophageal squamous cell carcinoma. TCRdb redid the calling of the PCR reads with MiXCR, one entry per CDR3 protein. The sample carries about 12,000 distinct CDR3 sequences, 45% to 55% recorded once. The sequenced material came from normal esophageal tissue next to the tumor. These receptors all come from a male donor with esophageal squamous cell carcinoma. Both conserved end residues are part of each CDR3. The D gene is left open where the match is weak.

D	V	J	CDR3
TRBD2	TRBV6-2/TRBV6-3	TRBJ2-6	CASSYPSSGLSSGANVLTF
NA	TRBV28	TRBJ2-5	CASSFPFGFVETQYF
TRBD1	TRBV12-5	TRBJ2-1	CASGAPGTGEHEQFF
TRBD1	TRBV10-3	TRBJ1-5	CAISAWDSNQPQHF
TRBD1	TRBV7-2	TRBJ1-5	CASSSSGGTGARPQHF
NA	TRBV9	NA	CASSARGIEQFF
NA	TRBV6-2/TRBV6-3	NA	CASSYTAGTHSYNEQYF
NA	TRBV7-9	TRBJ2-5	CASSLAARGETQYF
NA	TRBV7-8	TRBJ2-6	CASSFLGVGSPLHF
TRBD1	TRBV24-1	TRBJ1-1	CATSASDRGLTEAFF
TRBD1	TRBV11-2	TRBJ2-5	CASSTNPVTGHLGQYF
NA	TRBV7-1	NA	CASSTSGIEQFF
NA	TRBV7-6	TRBJ2-3	CASSSPPGAASTDTQYF
NA	TRBV7-4	NA	CASSLEGGYTF
NA	TRBV7-9	TRBJ2-1	CASSLPGNEQFF
NA	TRBV6-6	NA	CASSSETQYF
TRBD2	TRBV7-6	TRBJ2-3	CASSLASGGTQYF
TRBD1	TRBV25-1	TRBJ1-1	CASSDPGQGKAEAFF
TRBD1	TRBV6-2/TRBV6-3	TRBJ1-5	CASSLRTGRNQPQHF